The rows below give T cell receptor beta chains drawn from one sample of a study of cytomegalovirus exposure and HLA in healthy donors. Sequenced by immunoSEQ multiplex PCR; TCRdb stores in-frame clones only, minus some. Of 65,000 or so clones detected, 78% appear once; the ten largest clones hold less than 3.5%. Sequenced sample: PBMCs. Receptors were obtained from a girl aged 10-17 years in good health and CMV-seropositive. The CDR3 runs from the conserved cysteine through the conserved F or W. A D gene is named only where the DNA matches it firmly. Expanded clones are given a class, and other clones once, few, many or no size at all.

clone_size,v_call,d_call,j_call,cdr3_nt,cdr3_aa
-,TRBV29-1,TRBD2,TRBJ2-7,TGCAGCGTTGCACTAGCGGGGCCCTACGAGCAGTACTTC,CSVALAGPYEQYF
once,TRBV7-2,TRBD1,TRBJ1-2,TGTGCCAGCAGCCCAACAGGGGTCCCAGGCTACACCTTC,CASSPTGVPGYTF
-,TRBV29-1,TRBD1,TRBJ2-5,TGCAGCGTGGGACAGACTCAAGAGACCCAGTACTTC,CSVGQTQETQYF
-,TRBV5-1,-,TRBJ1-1,TGCGCCAGCAGCTTGGATGAGACTGAAGCTTTCTTT,CASSLDETEAFF
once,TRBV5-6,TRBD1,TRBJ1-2,TGTGCCAGCAGCTTGTACCCGGGACAGAACTATGGCTACACCTTC,CASSLYPGQNYGYTF
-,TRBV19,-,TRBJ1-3,TGTGCCAGTAGTCTCGCTGGAAACACCATATATTTT,CASSLAGNTIYF
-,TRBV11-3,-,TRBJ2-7,TGTGCCAGCAGCTTAGACACCTACGAGCAGTACTTC,CASSLDTYEQYF
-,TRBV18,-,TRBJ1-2,TGTGCCAGCTCGTCAGACAGAAGCTATGGCTACACCTTC,CASSSDRSYGYTF
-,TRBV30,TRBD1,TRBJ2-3,TGTGCCTGGAGTGTAGGTGCAGGGGGAATTGAATTCACAGATACGCAGTATTTT,CAWSVGAGGIEFTDTQYF
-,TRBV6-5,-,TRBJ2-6,TGTGCCAGCAGTTACTCGGGGGGCTCTGGGGCCAACGTCCTGACTTTC,CASSYSGGSGANVLTF
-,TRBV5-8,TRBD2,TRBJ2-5,TGTGCCAGCAGCCTGACTAGCGGGAGAACGGAGACCCAGTACTTC,CASSLTSGRTETQYF
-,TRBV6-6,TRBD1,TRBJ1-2,TGTGCCAGCAGACTGGGACAGCTGTACGGCTACACCTTC,CASRLGQLYGYTF
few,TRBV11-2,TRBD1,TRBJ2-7,TGTGCCAGCAGCTTAGACCTTGGGGACAGGGGGAACTACGAGCAGTACTTC,CASSLDLGDRGNYEQYF
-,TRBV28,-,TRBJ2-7,TGTGCCAGCACCCCCGCGACTAGAACCTACGAGCAGTACTTC,CASTPATRTYEQYF
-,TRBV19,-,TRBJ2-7,TGTGCCAGTAGTATGGCCCCAGGGTACGAGCAGTACTTC,CASSMAPGYEQYF
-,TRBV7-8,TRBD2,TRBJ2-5,TGTGCCAGCAGCCCACGCAAACGGGAGACTAGCGGGGGGGTTAAGACCCAGTACTTC,CASSPRKRETSGGVKTQYF
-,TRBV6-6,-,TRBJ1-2,TGTGCCAGCAGCCTACCCTACAGGTCCTATGGCTACACCTTC,CASSLPYRSYGYTF
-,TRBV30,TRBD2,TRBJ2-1,TGTGCCTGGAGTGGGGCTAGCGGTTCCTACAATGAGCAGTTCTTC,CAWSGASGSYNEQFF
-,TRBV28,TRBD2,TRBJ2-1,TGTGCCAGCAGTTTCCACTCCCCGACTAGCGGGGCTGCTTTCAATGAGCAGTTCTTC,CASSFHSPTSGAAFNEQFF
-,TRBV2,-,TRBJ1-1,TGTGCCAGCAGCCAAATCGCCCAGGCTGTCCAGACTGAAGCTTTCTTT,CASSQIAQAVQTEAFF
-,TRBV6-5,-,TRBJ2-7,TGTGCCAGCAGTTTGGAGACAGGAGGCTCCTACGAGCAGTACTTC,CASSLETGGSYEQYF
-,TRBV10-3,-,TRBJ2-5,TGTGCCACCCTAGGGGGGGAACGAGAGACCCAGTACTTC,CATLGGERETQYF
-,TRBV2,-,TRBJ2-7,TGTGCCAGCAGCGCCGGGACACCCTCCTACGAGCAGTACTTC,CASSAGTPSYEQYF
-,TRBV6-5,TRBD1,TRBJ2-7,TGTGCCAGCAGTTACAGGACAGGGTACGAGCAGTACTTC,CASSYRTGYEQYF
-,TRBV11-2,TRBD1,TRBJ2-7,TGTGCCAGCAGCTTTGGACCGGGACAGTCCTACGAGCAGTACTTC,CASSFGPGQSYEQYF
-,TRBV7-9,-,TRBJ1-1,TGTGCCAGCAGCTTACTTGAGTTTATCTGCCCTGAAGCTTTCTTT,CASSLLEFICPEAFF
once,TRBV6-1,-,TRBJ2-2,TGTGCCAGCAGCCCGGGACTCCGCACCGGGGAGCTGTTTTTT,CASSPGLRTGELFF
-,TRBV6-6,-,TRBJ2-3,TGTGCCAGCAGTTACGCGGAGCACACAGATACGCAGTATTTT,CASSYAEHTDTQYF
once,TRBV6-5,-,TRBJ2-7,TGTGCCAGCAGTTACTCTGGGACAACCTACGAGCAGTACTTC,CASSYSGTTYEQYF
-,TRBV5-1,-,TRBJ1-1,TGCGCCAGCAGCTTGGACAGGCCGACTGAAGCTTTCTTT,CASSLDRPTEAFF
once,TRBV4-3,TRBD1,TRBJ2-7,TGCGCCAGCAGCCAAGGGACAGGGAACTCCTACGAGCAGTACTTC,CASSQGTGNSYEQYF
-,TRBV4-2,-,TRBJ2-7,TGTGCCAGCAGCCAAGATGGTTCGGGGGACTACGAGCAGTACTTC,CASSQDGSGDYEQYF
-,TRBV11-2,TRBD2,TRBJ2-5,TGTGCCAGCAGCCCAACGGCTAGCGGGGCCAAGGAGACCCAGTACTTC,CASSPTASGAKETQYF
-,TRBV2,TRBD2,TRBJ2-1,TGTGCCAGCAGTGAGGCGGGAGGGCCGTCGGATGAGCAGTTCTTC,CASSEAGGPSDEQFF
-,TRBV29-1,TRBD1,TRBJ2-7,TGCAGCGTTCAACGGACACAGGGGAACGAGCAGTACTTC,CSVQRTQGNEQYF
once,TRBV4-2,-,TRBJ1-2,TGTGCCAGCAGCCACGATTCACGGGGCTACACCTTC,CASSHDSRGYTF
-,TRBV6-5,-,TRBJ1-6,TGTGCCAGTACCAGGGAAATCTATAATTCACCCCTCCACTTT,CASTREIYNSPLHF
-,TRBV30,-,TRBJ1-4,TGTGCCTGGAGTCCCGGGAGGGACCTCGAAAAACTGTTTTTT,CAWSPGRDLEKLFF
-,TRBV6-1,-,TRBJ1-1,TGTGCCAGCAGTGAAAGGTCACAGGGTAGCACTGAAGCTTTCTTT,CASSERSQGSTEAFF
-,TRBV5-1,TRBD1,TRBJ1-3,TGCGCCAGCAGCCCGGGACAGTCTGGAAACACCATATATTTT,CASSPGQSGNTIYF
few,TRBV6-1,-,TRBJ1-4,TGTGCCAGCAGTGGCCTCGGACTCCAGAGGGATGAAAAACTGTTTTTT,CASSGLGLQRDEKLFF
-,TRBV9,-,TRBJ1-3,TGTGCCAGCAGCGTAGCCCTCTCTGGAAACACCATATATTTT,CASSVALSGNTIYF
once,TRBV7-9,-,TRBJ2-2,TGTGCCAGCAGCTTAGCCAGGGAGGACGGGGAGCTGTTTTTT,CASSLAREDGELFF
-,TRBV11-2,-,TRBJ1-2,TGTGCCAGCAGCTTGGGACTGATCTATGGCTACACCTTC,CASSLGLIYGYTF
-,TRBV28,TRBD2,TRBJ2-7,TGTGCCAGCAGTCGTTTTCGGGGGGATTACGAGCAGTACTTC,CASSRFRGDYEQYF
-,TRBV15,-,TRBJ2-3,TGTGCCACCAGCAGAGATGGACAATCCTCCGCTCCAGCGGGTATGGTAGATACGCAGTATTTT,CATSRDGQSSAPAGMVDTQYF
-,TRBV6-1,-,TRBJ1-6,TGTGCCAGCAGTGAAGACAGGCCTTTCGGGTTCCCCCTCCACTTT,CASSEDRPFGFPLHF
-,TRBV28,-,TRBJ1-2,TGTGCCAGCAGCCGGAACTATGGCTACACCTTC,CASSRNYGYTF
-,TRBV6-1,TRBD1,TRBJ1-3,TGTGCCAGCAGTGAGGGACAGCAAGCTTCTGGAAACACCATATATTTT,CASSEGQQASGNTIYF
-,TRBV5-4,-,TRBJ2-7,TGTGCCAGCAGCTTGGCGGGGGGCCGGAATTACGAGCAGTACTTC,CASSLAGGRNYEQYF
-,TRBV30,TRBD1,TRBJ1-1,TGTGCCTGGAGTGCTAGGACAGGGTGGGACACTGAAGCTTTCTTT,CAWSARTGWDTEAFF
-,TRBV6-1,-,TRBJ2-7,TGTGCCAGCAGTGTAGGAGATTCCTACGAGCAGTACTTC,CASSVGDSYEQYF
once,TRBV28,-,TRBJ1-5,TGTGCCAGCAGCGGGTATAGCAATCAGCCCCAGCATTTT,CASSGYSNQPQHF
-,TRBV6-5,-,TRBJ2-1,TGTGCCAGCAGTTTAACAGACACCTACAATGAGCAGTTCTTC,CASSLTDTYNEQFF
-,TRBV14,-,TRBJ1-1,TGTGCCAGCAGCCAGAACATGAACACTGAAGCTTTCTTT,CASSQNMNTEAFF
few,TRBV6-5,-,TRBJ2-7,TGTGCCAGCAGTTTCCAGCGGGTCTCCTACGAGCAGTACTTC,CASSFQRVSYEQYF
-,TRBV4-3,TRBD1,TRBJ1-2,TGCGCCAGCAGCCAAGCTATGGACAGGGGGTATGGCTACACCTTC,CASSQAMDRGYGYTF
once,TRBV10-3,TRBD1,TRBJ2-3,TGTGCCATCCGGGAAAGGACAGGGGGCAGAGATACGCAGTATTTT,CAIRERTGGRDTQYF
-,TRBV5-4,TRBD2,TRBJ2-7,TGTGCCAGCAGCTTGGTGACTAGCGGGGACGAGCAGTACTTC,CASSLVTSGDEQYF